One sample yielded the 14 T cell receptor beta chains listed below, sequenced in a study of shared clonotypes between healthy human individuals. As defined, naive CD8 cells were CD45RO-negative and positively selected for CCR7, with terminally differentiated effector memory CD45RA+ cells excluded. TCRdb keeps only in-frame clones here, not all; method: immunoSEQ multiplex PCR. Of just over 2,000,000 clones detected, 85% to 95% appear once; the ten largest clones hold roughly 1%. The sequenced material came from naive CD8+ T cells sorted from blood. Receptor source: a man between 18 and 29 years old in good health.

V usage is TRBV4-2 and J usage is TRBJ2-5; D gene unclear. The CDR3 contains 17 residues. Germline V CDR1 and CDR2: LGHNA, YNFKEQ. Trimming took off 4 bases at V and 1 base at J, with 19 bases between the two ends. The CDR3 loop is CASSLVPGLSPQETQYF. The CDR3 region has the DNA TGTGCCAGCAGCCTGGTGCCGGGCCTAAGCCCCCAAGAGACCCAGTACTTC.

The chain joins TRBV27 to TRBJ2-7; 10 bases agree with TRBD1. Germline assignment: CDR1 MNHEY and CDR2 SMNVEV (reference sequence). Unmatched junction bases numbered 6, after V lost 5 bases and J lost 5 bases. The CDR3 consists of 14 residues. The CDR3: CASSADRGFNEQYF. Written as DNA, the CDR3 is TGTGCCAGCAGTGCGGACAGGGGGTTCAACGAGCAGTACTTC.

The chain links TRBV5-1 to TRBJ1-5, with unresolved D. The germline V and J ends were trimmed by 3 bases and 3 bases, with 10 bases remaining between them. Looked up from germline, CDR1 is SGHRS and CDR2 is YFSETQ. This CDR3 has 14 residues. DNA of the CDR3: TGCGCCAGCAGCTACCTGGCCGTCAATCAGCCCCAGCATTTT. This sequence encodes CASSYLAVNQPQHF.

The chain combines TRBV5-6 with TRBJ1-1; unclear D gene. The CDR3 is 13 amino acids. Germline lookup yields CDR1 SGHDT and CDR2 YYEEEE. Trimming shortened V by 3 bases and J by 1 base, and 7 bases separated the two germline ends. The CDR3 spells CASSSGQNTEAFF. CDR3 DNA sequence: TGTGCCAGCAGCTCCGGGCAGAACACTGAAGCTTTCTTT.

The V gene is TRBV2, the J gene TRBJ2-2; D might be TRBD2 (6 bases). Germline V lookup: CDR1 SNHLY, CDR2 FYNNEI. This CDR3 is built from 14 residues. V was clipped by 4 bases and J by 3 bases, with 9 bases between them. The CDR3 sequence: CASSVGGYTGELFF. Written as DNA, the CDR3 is TGTGCCAGCAGTGTTGGAGGGTACACCGGGGAGCTGTTTTTT.

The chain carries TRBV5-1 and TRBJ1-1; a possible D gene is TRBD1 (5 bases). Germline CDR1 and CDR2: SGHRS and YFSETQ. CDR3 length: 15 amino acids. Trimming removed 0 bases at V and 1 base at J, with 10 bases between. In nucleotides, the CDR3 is TGCGCCAGCAGCTTGGTCGAGGGGAGGAACACTGAAGCTTTCTTT. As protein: CASSLVEGRNTEAFF.

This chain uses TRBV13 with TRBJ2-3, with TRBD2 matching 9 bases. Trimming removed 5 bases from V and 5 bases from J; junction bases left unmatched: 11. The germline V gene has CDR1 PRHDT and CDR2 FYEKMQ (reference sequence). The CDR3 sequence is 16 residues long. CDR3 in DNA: TGTGCCAGCAGCCAAGGGGCGGGGGGGAGTCAAGATACGCAGTATTTT. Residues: CASSQGAGGSQDTQYF.

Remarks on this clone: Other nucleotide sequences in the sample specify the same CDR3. CDR3 nucleotides: TGTGCCAGCAGCCTCCCGACTAGCTACAATGAGCAGTTCTTC. Protein sequence: CASSLPTSYNEQFF. The rearrangement links TRBV11-2 to TRBJ2-1; possibly TRBD2 for D (6 bases). Between the trimmed V and J ends, which lost 5 bases and 3 bases, there was a span of 11 bases. CDR3 length: 14 residues. Germline V gives CDR1 SGHAT, CDR2 FQNNGV.

The CDR3 coding sequence is TGTGCCAGCAGTCCCCAGGAGCACGCTAGTAATTCGGAGACCCAGTACTTC. Protein sequence: CASSPQEHASNSETQYF. V and J are TRBV27 and TRBJ2-5; D ambiguous. The CDR3 loop spans 17 amino acids. Trimming took 5 bases from V and 5 from J, leaving 24 bases between them. Germline V gives CDR1 MNHEY, CDR2 SMNVEV (reference sequence).

The CDR3 nucleotides are TGTGCCATCAGTGACCACAGGGATCCTAACTCTGGGGCCAACGTCCTGACTTTC. This translates into CAISDHRDPNSGANVLTF. The rearrangement uses TRBV10-3 and TRBJ2-6, with D maybe TRBD1 (6 bases). The germline gives CDR1 ENHRY, CDR2 SYGVKD. CDR3 length: 18 amino acids. Trimming stripped 3 bases from V and 0 bases from J, with 15 bases between.

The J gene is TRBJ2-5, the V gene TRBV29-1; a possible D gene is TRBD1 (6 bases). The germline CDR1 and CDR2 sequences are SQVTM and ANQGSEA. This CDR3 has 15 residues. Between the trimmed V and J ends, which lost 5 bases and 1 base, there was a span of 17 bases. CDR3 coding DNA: TGCAGCGTTCTGGGGGCCAGGGTCGTCCAAGAGACCCAGTACTTC. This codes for CSVLGARVVQETQYF.

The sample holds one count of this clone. This chain's CDR3 is CAWSVRGSVGGAAYGYTF. The CDR3 bases are TGTGCCTGGAGTGTACGTGGTTCGGTGGGGGGCGCAGCCTATGGCTACACCTTC. This chain uses TRBV30 with TRBJ1-2; a weak D match, TRBD1 (6 bases). V was shortened by 0 bases and J by 4 bases, with 24 bases between the two germline ends. The CDR3 has 18 residues. Germline CDR1 reads GTSNPN; CDR2 reads SVGIG (reference sequence).

The CDR3 region has the DNA TGTGCCAGCAGCTCCCTTCTAGCGGGAGAAGGACACCGGGAGCTGTTTTTT. Translating it yields CASSSLLAGEGHRELFF. The chain uses TRBV27 and TRBJ2-2; 10 bases line up with TRBD2. With 6 bases clipped from V and 9 bases from J, the junction kept 16 bases outside the gene matches. In germline, CDR1 is MNHEY, CDR2 SMNVEV (reference sequence). The length of the CDR3 is 17 residues.

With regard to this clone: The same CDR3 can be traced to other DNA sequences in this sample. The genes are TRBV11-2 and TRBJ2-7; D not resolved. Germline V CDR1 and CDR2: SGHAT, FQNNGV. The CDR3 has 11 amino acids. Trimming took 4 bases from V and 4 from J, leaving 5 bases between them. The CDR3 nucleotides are TGTGCCAGCAGCTCCCTATACGAGCAGTACTTC. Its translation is CASSSLYEQYF.